The entry that follows covers one TCR beta chain sequence. What it binds is not known. This sample was included in a study of T-cell reconstitution after alpha-beta-depleted transplantation in children. Between the trimmed V and J ends, which lost 0 bases and 5 bases, there was a span of 11 bases. Per germline, CDR1 LGHDT and CDR2 YNNKEL (reference sequence). The CDR3 contains 14 residues. This sample's TCRbeta library carried unique molecular identifier barcodes. TCRdb used MiXCR to reprocess the PCR reads, holding one entry per CDR3 protein. The table shows about 980,000 distinct CDR3 sequences, with about 26% occurring only once. Findings and caveats of the study: Surviving recipient T cells and thymic progenitors produced the high day-60 TCRbeta diversity seen in some patients.

Sequencing was performed on PBMCs, mostly from graft donor cells, taken 360 days after TCRalphabeta/CD19-depleted stem cell transplant. The source of this sequence is a boy less than two years old who had a stem cell transplant for SCID, so the T cells may come from the graft donor. This chain links TRBV3-1 with TRBJ2-7, with a weak D call TRBD1 (5 bases). In DNA form, the CDR3 reads TGTGCCAGCAGCCAAGAGGAAGGGGTCGACGAGCAGTACTTC. This translates into CASSQEEGVDEQYF.